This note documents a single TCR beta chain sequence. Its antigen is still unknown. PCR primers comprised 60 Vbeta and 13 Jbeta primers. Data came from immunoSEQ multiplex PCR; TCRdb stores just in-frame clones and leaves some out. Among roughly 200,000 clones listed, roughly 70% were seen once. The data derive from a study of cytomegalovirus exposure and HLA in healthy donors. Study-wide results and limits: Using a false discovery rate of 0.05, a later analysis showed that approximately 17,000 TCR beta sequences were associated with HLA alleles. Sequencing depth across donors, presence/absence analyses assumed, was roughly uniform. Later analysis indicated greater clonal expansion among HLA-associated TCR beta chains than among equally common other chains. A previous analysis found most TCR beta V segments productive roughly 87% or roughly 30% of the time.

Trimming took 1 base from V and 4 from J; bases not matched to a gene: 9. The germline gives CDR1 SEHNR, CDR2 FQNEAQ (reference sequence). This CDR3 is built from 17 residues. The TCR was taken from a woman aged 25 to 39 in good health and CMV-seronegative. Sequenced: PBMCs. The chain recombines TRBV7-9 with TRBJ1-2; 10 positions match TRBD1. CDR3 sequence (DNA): TGTGCCAGCAGCTTAGGTGCGACAGGGGGCAATTCCTATGGCTACACCTTC. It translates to CASSLGATGGNSYGYTF.